This TCR beta chain was sequenced during a study of Ad26.COV2.S vaccination and SARS-CoV-2 variants. Measured with immunoSEQ multiplex PCR; TCRdb has only the in-frame clones, and not every one. This table holds about 380,000 clones, around four fifths found once. V was trimmed by 5 bases and J by 5 bases, leaving 15 bases between them. This CDR3 has 15 residues. The V gene's germline CDR1 is LNHDA and CDR2 SQIVND (reference sequence). Treatment meaning: some 19 received Ad26.COV2.S at low or high dose, single or two shots; about 5 received placebo; per-sample allocation not given. The study sampled participants on day 63 after the first vaccine or placebo injection.

V and J are TRBV19 and TRBJ2-2; tentatively, D is TRBD1 (6 bases). Sequencing used peripheral blood, obtained in a trial of Ad26.COV2.S vaccine versus placebo. The sequence derives from a person aged 18 to 59 who received the Ad26.COV2.S COVID-19 vaccine or a placebo. This chain's CDR3 is CASSGFNRETGELFF. DNA for the CDR3: TGTGCCAGTAGTGGATTTAACAGGGAAACCGGGGAGCTGTTTTTT.